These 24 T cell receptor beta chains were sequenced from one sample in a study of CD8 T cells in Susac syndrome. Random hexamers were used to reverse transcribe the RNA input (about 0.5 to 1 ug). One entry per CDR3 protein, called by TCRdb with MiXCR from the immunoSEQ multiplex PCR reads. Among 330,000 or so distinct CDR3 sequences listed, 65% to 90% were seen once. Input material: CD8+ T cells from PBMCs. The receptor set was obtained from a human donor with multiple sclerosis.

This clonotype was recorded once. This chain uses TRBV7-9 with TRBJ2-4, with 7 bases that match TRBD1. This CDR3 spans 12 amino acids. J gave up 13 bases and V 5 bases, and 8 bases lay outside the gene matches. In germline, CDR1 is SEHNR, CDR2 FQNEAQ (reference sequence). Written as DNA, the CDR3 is TGTGCCAGCAGCACACCGGGACAGCCCCAGTACTTC. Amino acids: CASSTPGQPQYF.

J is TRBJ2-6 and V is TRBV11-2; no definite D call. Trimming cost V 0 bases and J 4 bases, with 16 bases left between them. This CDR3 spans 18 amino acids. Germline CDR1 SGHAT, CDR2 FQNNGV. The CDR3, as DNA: TGTGCCAGCAGCTTAGAGTCCGGTCGGATCGCCGGGGCCAACGTCCTGACTTTC. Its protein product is CASSLESGRIAGANVLTF.

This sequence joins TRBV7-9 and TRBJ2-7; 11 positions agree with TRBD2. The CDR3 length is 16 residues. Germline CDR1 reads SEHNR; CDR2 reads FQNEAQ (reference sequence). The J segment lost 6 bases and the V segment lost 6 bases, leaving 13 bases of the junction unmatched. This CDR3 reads CASRPSAVAGGPEQYF. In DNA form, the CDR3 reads TGTGCCAGCAGGCCATCGGCCGTAGCGGGAGGGCCCGAGCAGTACTTC.

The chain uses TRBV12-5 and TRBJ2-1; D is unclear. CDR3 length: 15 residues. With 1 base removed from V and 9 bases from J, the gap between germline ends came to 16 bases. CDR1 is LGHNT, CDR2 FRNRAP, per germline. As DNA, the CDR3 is TGTGCTAGTGGTTTGGCCCCACAATCCCATGGTGAGCAGTTCTTC. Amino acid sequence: CASGLAPQSHGEQFF.

In nucleotides, the CDR3 is TGTGCCAGCAGTCCCGTGACAGATAGCAATCAGCCCCAGCATTTT. This translates into CASSPVTDSNQPQHF. The chain recombines TRBV27 with TRBJ1-5; weak D call: TRBD1 (5 bases). V was cut by 5 bases and J by 0 bases, with 11 bases left in between. The CDR3 runs to 15 residues. Germline V gene sequence: CDR1 MNHEY, CDR2 SMNVEV (reference sequence).

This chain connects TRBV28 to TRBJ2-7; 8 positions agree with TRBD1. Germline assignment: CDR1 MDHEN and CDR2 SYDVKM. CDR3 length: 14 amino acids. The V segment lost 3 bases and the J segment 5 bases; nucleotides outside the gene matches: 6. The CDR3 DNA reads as TGTGCCAGCAGTTTTAGCCCAGGGGGCAACGAGCAGTACTTC. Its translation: CASSFSPGGNEQYF.

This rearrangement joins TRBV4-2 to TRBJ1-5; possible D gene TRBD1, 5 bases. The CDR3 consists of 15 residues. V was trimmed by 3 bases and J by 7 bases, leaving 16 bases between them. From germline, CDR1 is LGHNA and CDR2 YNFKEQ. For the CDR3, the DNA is TGTGCCAGCAGCCAGGGGCAGGACGGCCGCCAGCCCCAGCATTTT. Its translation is CASSQGQDGRQPQHF.

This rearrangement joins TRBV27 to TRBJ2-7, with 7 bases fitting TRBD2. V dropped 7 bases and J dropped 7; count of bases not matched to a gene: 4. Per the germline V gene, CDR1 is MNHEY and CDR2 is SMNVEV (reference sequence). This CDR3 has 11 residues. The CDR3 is CASINGGEQYF. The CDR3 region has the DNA TGTGCCAGCATTAACGGGGGGGAGCAGTACTTC.

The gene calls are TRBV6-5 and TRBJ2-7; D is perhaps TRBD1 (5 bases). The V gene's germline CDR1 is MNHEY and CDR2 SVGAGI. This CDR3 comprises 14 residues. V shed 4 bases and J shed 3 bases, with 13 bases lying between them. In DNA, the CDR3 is TGTGCCAGCAGTTCAGACAGTTCCCTCTACGAGCAGTACTTC. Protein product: CASSSDSSLYEQYF.

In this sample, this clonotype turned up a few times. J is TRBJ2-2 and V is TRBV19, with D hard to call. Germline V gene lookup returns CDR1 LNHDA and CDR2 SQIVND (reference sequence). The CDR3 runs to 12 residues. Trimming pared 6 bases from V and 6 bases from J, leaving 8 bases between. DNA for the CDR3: TGTGCCAGTAGCCCACGGGCCGGGGAGCTGTTTTTT. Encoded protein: CASSPRAGELFF.

The CDR3 sequence is CAWSPGNEQYF. As DNA, the CDR3 is TGTGCCTGGAGTCCCGGGAACGAGCAGTACTTC. The chain uses TRBV30 and TRBJ2-7, with D perhaps matching TRBD2 (5 bases). Germline CDR1 GTSNPN, CDR2 SVGIG (reference sequence). The V gene lost 2 bases and the J gene lost 5 bases, with 7 bases spanning the gap. There are 11 residues in the CDR3.

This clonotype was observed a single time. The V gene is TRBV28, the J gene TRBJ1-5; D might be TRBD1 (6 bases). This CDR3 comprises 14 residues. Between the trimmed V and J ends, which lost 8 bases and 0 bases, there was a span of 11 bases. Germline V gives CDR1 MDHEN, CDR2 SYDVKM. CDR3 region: CASGTTGSNQPQHF. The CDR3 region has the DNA TGTGCCAGCGGTACGACAGGTAGCAATCAGCCCCAGCATTTT.

The CDR3 region is CASILRPYEQYF. DNA for the CDR3: TGTGCCAGCATCCTAAGGCCGTACGAGCAGTACTTC. The genes are TRBV7-3 and TRBJ2-7; no definite D call. Germline V CDR1 and CDR2: SGHTA, FQGTGA. The CDR3 length is 12 residues. With 7 bases removed from V and 4 bases from J, the gap between germline ends came to 11 bases.

CDR3 coding DNA: TGCGCCAGCAGTCCTCGACTAGCGGGAGACTACAATGAGCAGTTCTTC. Encoded protein: CASSPRLAGDYNEQFF. The rearrangement uses TRBV5-1 and TRBJ2-1, with 12 bases lining up with TRBD2. Germline trimming cut 5 bases from V and 3 bases from J; bases unmatched to any gene: 6. The germline V gene has CDR1 SGHRS and CDR2 YFSETQ. The CDR3 has 16 amino acids.

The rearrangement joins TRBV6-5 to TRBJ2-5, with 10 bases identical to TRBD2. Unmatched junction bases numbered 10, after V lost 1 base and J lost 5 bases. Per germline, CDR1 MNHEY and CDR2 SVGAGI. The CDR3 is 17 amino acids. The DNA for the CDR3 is TGTGCCAGCAGTTACTTCCTAGCGGGAGCAGGTCAGGAGACCCAGTACTTC. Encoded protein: CASSYFLAGAGQETQYF.

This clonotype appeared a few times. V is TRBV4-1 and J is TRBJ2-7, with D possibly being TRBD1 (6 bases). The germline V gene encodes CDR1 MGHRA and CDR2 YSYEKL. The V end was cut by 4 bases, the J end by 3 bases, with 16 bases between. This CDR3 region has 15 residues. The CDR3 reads CASSPGGQGYYEQYF. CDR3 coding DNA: TGCGCCAGCAGCCCAGGCGGCCAGGGGTACTACGAGCAGTACTTC.

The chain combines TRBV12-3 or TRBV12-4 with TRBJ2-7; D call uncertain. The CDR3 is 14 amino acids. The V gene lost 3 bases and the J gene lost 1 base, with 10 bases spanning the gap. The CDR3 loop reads CASSLDGLSYEQYF. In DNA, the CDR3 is TGTGCCAGCAGTTTGGACGGGCTTTCCTACGAGCAGTACTTC.

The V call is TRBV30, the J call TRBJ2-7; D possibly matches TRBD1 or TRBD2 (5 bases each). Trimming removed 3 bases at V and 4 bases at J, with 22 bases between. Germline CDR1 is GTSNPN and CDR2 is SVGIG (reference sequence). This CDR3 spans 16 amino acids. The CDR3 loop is CAWSPRVGAASYEQYF. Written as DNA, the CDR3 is TGTGCCTGGAGCCCCCGGGTCGGGGCAGCGAGTTACGAGCAGTACTTC.

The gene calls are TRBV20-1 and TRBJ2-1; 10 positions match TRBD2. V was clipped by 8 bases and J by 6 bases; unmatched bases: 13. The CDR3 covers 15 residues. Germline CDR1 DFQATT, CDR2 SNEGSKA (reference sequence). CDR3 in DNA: TGCAGTCTAAACCCTAGCGGGAGTACCCTCAATGAGCAGTTCTTC. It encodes CSLNPSGSTLNEQFF.

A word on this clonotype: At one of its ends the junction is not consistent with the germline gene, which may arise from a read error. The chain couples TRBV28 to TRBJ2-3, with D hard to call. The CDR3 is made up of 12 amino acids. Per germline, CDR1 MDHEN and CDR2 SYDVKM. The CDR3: CASSLWGLELDF. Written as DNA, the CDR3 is TGTGCCAGCAGTTTATGGGGGTTGGAGTTGGATTTT.

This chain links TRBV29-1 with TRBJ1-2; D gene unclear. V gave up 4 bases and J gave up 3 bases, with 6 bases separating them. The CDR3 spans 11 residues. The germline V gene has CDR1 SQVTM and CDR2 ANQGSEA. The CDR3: CSVARDYGYTF. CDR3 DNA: TGCAGCGTTGCTCGGGACTATGGCTACACCTTC.

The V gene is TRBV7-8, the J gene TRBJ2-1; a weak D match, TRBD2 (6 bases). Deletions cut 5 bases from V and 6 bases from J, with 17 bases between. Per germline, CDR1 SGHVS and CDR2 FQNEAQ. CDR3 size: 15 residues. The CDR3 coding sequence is TGTGCCAGCAGCCCGGTGCGGGGCGGAGCCAATGAGCAGTTCTTC. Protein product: CASSPVRGGANEQFF.

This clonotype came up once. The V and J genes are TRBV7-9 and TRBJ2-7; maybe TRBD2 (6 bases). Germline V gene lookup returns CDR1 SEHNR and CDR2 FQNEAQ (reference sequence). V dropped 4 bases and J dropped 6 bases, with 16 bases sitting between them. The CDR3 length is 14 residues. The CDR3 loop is CASSSREESGEQYF. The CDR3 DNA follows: TGTGCCAGCAGCTCGAGGGAGGAATCCGGCGAGCAGTACTTC.

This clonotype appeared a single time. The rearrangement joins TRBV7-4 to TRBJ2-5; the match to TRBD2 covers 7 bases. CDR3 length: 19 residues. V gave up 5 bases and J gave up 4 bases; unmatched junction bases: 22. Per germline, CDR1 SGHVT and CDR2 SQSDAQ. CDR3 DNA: TGTGCCAGCAGCCCAGGAGTCTTCGGGGGAGGGCCTTTCCTAGAGACCCAGTACTTC. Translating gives CASSPGVFGGGPFLETQYF.